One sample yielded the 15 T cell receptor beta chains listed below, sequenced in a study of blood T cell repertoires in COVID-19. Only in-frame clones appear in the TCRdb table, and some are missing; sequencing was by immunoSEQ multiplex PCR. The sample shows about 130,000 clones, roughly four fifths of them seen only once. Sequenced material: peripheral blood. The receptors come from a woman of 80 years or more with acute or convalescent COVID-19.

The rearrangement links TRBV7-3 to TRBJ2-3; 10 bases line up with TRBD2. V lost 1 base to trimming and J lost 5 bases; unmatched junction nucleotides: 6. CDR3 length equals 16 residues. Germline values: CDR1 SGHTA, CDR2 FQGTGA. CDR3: CASSLRSGGAGDTQYF. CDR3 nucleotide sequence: TGTGCCAGCAGCTTAAGGAGCGGGGGGGCCGGAGATACGCAGTATTTT.

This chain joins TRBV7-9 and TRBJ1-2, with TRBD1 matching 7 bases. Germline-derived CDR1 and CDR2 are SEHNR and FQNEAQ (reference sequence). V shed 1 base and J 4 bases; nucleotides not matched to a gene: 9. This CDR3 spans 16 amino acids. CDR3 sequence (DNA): TGTGCCAGCAGCTTAGAGGGGGCAGGGGGATTCTATGGCTACACCTTC. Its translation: CASSLEGAGGFYGYTF.

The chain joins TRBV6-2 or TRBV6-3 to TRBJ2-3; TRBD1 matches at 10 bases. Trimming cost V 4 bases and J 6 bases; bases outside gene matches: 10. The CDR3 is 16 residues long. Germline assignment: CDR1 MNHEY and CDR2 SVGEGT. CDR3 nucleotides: TGTGCCAGCAGTTCCCCCTCGGGACAGGGGATGGATACGCAGTATTTT. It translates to CASSSPSGQGMDTQYF.

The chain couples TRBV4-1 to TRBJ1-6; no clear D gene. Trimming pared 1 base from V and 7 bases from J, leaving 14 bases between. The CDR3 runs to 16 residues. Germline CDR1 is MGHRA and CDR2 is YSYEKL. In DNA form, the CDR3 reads TGCGCCAGCAGCCAAGGGCCGTTAAGCGCCAATTCACCCCTCCACTTT. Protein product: CASSQGPLSANSPLHF.

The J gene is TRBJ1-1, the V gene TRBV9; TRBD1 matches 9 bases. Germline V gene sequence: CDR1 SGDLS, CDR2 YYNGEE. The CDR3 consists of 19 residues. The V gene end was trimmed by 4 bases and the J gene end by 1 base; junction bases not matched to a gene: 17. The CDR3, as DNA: TGTGCCAGCAGCTCTCGAACCGGGACAGGGTTACCTTCGAACACTGAAGCTTTCTTT. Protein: CASSSRTGTGLPSNTEAFF.

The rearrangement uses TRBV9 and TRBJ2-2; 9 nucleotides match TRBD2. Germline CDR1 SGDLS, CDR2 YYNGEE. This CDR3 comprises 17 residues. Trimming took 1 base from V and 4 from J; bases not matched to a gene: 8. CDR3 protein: CASSVSGTSRGTGELFF. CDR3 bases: TGTGCCAGCAGCGTATCCGGGACTAGCCGGGGCACCGGGGAGCTGTTTTTT.

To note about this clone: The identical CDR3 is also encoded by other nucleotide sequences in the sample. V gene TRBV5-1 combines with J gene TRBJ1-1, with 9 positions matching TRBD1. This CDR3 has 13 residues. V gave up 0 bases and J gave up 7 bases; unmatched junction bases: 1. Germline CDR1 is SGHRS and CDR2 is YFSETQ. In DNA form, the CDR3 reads TGCGCCAGCAGCTTGGGACAGGGGGATGAAGCTTTCTTT. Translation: CASSLGQGDEAFF.

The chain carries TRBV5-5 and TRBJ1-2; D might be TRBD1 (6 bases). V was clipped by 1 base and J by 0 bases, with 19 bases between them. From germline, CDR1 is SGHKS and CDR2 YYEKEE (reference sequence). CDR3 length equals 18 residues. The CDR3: CASSLRKDRLVPNYGYTF. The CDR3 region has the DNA TGTGCCAGCAGCTTGCGAAAGGACAGATTGGTACCTAACTATGGCTACACCTTC.

The CDR3 here is CASSLAGTGQWDGNQPQHF. The CDR3, as DNA: TGTGCCAGCAGCTTAGCGGGGACAGGGCAGTGGGATGGCAATCAGCCCCAGCATTTT. The chain joins TRBV7-9 to TRBJ1-5, with TRBD1 identical over 9 bases. Germline assignment: CDR1 SEHNR and CDR2 FQNEAQ (reference sequence). The length of the CDR3 is 19 residues. J was trimmed by 2 bases and V by 0 bases; bases with no gene match: 11.

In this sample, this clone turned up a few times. CDR3 residues: CASSSLAGLAIYEQYF. CDR3 DNA sequence: TGCGCCAGCAGCTCTCTAGCCGGACTAGCTATTTACGAGCAGTACTTC. This chain connects TRBV5-1 to TRBJ2-7, with 8 bases aligning to TRBD2. This CDR3 is 16 amino acids long. The germline V gene encodes CDR1 SGHRS and CDR2 YFSETQ. With V trimmed by 3 bases and J by 4 bases, 12 bases remained unmatched.

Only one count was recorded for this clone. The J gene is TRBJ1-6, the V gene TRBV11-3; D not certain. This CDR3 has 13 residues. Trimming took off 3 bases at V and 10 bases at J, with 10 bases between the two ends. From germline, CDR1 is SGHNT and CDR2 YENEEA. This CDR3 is CASSLGSKSPLHF. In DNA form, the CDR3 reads TGTGCCAGCAGCTTGGGCAGTAAATCACCCCTCCACTTT.

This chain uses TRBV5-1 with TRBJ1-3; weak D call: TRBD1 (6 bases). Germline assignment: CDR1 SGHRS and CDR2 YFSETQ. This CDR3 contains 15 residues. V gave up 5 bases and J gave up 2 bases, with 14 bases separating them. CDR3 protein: CASSPAGTTGNTIYF. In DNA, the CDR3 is TGCGCCAGCAGTCCGGCTGGGACAACTGGAAACACCATATATTTT.

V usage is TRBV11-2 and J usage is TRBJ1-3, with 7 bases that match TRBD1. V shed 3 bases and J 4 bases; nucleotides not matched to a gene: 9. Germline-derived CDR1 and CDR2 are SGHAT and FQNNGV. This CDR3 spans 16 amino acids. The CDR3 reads CASSLYRGSTGNTIYF. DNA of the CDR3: TGTGCCAGCAGCTTGTACAGGGGTTCTACCGGAAACACCATATATTTT.

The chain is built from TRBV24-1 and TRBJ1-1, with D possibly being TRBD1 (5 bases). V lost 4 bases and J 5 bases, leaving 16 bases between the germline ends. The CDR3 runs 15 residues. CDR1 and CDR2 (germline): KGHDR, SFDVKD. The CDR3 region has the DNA TGTGCCACCAGTGAGGGACTGGGCCGGGGGACTGAAGCTTTCTTT. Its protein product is CATSEGLGRGTEAFF.

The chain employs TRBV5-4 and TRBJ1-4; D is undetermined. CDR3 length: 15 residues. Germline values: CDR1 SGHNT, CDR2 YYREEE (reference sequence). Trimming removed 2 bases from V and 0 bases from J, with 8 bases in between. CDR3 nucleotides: TGTGCCAGCAGCTTTTCTTTTGCAACTAATGAAAAACTGTTTTTT. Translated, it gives CASSFSFATNEKLFF. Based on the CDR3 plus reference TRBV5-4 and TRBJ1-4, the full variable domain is ETGVTQSPTHLIKTRGQQVTLRCSSQSGHNTVSWYQQALGQGPQFIFQYYREEENGRGNFPPRFSGLQFPNYSSELNVNALELDDSALYLCASSFSFATNEKLFFGSGTQLSVL.